This T cell receptor beta chain came from a study of shared clonotypes between healthy human individuals. This clone was observed a single time. CD45RO-negative cells were positively selected for CCR7, leaving out terminally differentiated effector memory CD45RA+ cells. Sequencing was performed with immunoSEQ multiplex PCR; in TCRdb, only in-frame clones are kept and a portion is missing. Of almost 700,000 clones listed, roughly 94% are singletons. Germline loops: CDR1 MDHEN, CDR2 SYDVKM. The CDR3 length is 13 residues. V lost 3 bases, J lost 8 bases, and 13 bases lay in between. The material sequenced was naive CD8+ T cells sorted from blood. The gene calls are TRBV28 and TRBJ1-2; D uncertain. This receptor was taken from a man in his thirties or forties in good health. The CDR3 reads CASSFGLEGGYTF. Here the CDR3 DNA reads TGTGCCAGCAGTTTTGGCCTCGAGGGCGGCTACACCTTC.